The 9 T cell receptor beta chains listed next were all sequenced from one sample in a study of shared clonotypes between healthy human individuals. Sequenced by immunoSEQ multiplex PCR; TCRdb stores in-frame clones only, minus some. This sample has about 2.3 million clones, with around 92% found just once. The sequencing input was naive CD4+ T cells from PBMCs. The subset: CD45RA+ positively selected. The receptors shown here come from a man younger than 35 in good health. Some clones in this sample may be carry-over from other donors' samples.

The rearrangement uses TRBV28 and TRBJ1-3; D gene ambiguous. The CDR3 has 15 amino acids. Trimming shortened V by 7 bases and J by 0 bases, and 13 bases separated the two germline ends. Per germline, CDR1 MDHEN and CDR2 SYDVKM. This chain's CDR3 is CASTGFRVSGNTIYF. CDR3 sequence (DNA): TGTGCCAGCACAGGTTTTCGGGTCTCTGGAAACACCATATATTTT.

The rearrangement links TRBV7-3 to TRBJ2-3; D may correspond to TRBD1 or TRBD2 (5 bases each). Germline V CDR1 and CDR2: SGHTA, FQGTGA. The length of the CDR3 is 19 residues. The V end was cut by 2 bases, the J end by 3 bases, with 24 bases between. As DNA, the CDR3 is TGTGCCAGCAGCTTAGGGTGGGACGCCGCCGGCCTATGGACAGATACGCAGTATTTT. This sequence encodes CASSLGWDAAGLWTDTQYF.

The V and J genes are TRBV9 and TRBJ2-1, with D unclear. The CDR3 runs 16 residues. Germline CDR1 is SGDLS and CDR2 is YYNGEE. The V and J ends lost 4 bases and 8 bases respectively, with 22 bases between them. Here the CDR3 DNA reads TGTGCCAGCAGCCCACGCCTGCTAGAGCTGGGTCATGAGCAGTTCTTC. Its protein product is CASSPRLLELGHEQFF.

With respect to this clone: This sample also contains other DNA sequences that code for the same CDR3. V usage is TRBV6-6 and J usage is TRBJ2-1; TRBD1 is a possible D gene (6 bases). The CDR3 loop spans 11 amino acids. Germline CDR1 MNHNY, CDR2 SVGAGI (reference sequence). Trimming cost V 6 bases and J 6 bases, with 6 bases left between them. The DNA of the CDR3 is TGTGCCAGCAGCAGGGGCAATGAGCAGTTCTTC. Translated: CASSRGNEQFF.

This clone was seen once. The rearrangement links TRBV19 to TRBJ2-7; D might be TRBD2 (6 bases). The CDR3 has 12 amino acids. CDR1 is LNHDA and CDR2 is SQIVND in the germline V gene (reference sequence). Trimming pared 11 bases from V and 0 bases from J, leaving 11 bases between. The CDR3 is CAALRGSYEQYF. The DNA of the CDR3 is TGTGCCGCCCTGCGGGGCTCCTACGAGCAGTACTTC.

The chain has TRBV10-2 and TRBJ2-7, with 10 bases that match TRBD1. The CDR3 sequence is 14 residues long. With 6 bases clipped from V and 4 bases from J, the junction kept 6 bases outside the gene matches. The germline V gene encodes CDR1 WSHSY and CDR2 SAAADI. DNA for the CDR3: TGCGCCAGCAGGCTCGGACAGGGGGTTTACGAGCAGTACTTC. Translated, it gives CASRLGQGVYEQYF.

This CDR3 reads CASSLGVALDEQFF. CDR3 in DNA: TGTGCCAGCAGCCTGGGAGTCGCTCTGGATGAGCAGTTCTTC. The chain employs TRBV7-2 and TRBJ2-1, with a weak D call TRBD2 (5 bases). Trimming left V 5 bases short and J 8 bases short, with 16 bases between. This CDR3 is 14 amino acids long. The germline CDR1 and CDR2 sequences are SGHTA and FQGNSA.

This chain joins TRBV23-1 and TRBJ1-1, with D perhaps TRBD1 (6 bases). TRBV23-1 is an ORF for which the function is uncertain. V was shortened by 0 bases and J by 4 bases, with 15 bases between the two germline ends. The CDR3 contains 16 residues. CDR3: CASSQSQGPYGTEAFF. CDR3 DNA: TGCGCCAGCAGTCAATCGCAGGGGCCGTACGGCACTGAAGCTTTCTTT.

The V call is TRBV4-2, the J call TRBJ1-5; D perhaps matches TRBD1 (5 bases). V lost 3 bases to trimming and J lost 5 bases, with 14 bases between them. Germline values: CDR1 LGHNA, CDR2 YNFKEQ. The CDR3 has 15 residues. CDR3 sequence reads: CASSHANRPDQPQHF. The CDR3 coding sequence is TGTGCCAGCAGCCACGCCAACAGGCCCGATCAGCCCCAGCATTTT.